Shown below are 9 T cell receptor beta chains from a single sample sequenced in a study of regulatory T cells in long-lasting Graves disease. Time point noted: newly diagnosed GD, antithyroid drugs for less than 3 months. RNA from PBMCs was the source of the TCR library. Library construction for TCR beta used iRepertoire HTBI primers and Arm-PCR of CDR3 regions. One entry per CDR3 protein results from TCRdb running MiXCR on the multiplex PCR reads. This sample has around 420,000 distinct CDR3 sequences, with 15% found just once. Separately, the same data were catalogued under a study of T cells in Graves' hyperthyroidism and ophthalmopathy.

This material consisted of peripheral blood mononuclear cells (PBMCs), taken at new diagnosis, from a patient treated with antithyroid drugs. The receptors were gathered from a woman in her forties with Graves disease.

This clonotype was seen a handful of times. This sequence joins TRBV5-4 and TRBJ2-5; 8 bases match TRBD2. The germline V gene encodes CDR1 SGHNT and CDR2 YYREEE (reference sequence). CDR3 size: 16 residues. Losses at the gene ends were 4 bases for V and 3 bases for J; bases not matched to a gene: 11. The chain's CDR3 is CASSTGGGAVEETQYF. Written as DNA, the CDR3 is TGTGCCAGCAGCACGGGGGGGGGCGCAGTAGAAGAGACCCAGTACTTC.

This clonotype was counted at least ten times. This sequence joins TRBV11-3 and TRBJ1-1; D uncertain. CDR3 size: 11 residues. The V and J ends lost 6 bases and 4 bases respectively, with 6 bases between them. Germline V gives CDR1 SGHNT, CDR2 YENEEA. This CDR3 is CASRYGTEAFF. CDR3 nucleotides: TGTGCCAGCAGATACGGCACTGAAGCTTTCTTT.

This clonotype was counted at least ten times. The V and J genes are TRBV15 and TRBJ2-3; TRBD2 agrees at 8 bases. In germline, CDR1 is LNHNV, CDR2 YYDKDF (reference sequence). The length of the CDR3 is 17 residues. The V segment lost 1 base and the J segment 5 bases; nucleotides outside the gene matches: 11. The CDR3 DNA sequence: TGTGCCACCAGCAGAGGTGAGGGTAGCGGGACGGGAGATACGCAGTATTTT. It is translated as CATSRGEGSGTGDTQYF.

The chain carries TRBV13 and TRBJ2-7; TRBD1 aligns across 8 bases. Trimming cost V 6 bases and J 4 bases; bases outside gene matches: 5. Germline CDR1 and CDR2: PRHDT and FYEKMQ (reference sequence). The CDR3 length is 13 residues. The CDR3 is CASRTDREYEQYF. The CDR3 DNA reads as TGTGCCAGCAGGACGGACAGGGAGTACGAGCAGTACTTC.

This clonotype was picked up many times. The CDR3 loop reads CASSQVGEEDNYGYTF. The DNA of the CDR3 is TGTGCCAGCAGCCAAGTTGGGGAAGAGGACAACTATGGCTACACCTTC. This chain joins TRBV3-1 and TRBJ1-2; no reliable D call. The CDR3 spans 16 residues. Germline lookup yields CDR1 LGHDT and CDR2 YNNKEL (reference sequence). V gave up 1 base and J gave up 2 bases, with 14 bases separating them.

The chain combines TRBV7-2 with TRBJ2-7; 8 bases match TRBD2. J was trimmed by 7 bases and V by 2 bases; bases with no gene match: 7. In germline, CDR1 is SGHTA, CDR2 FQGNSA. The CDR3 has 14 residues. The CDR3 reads CASSLQAGVGEQYF. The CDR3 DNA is TGTGCCAGCAGCTTACAAGCGGGAGTGGGAGAGCAGTACTTC.

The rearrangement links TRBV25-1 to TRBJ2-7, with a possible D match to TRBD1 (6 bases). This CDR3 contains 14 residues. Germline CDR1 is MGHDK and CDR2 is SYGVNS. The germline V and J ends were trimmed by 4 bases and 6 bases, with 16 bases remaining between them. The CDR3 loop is CASSALQGSGEQYF. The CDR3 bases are TGTGCCAGCAGTGCCTTGCAGGGGTCAGGCGAGCAGTACTTC.

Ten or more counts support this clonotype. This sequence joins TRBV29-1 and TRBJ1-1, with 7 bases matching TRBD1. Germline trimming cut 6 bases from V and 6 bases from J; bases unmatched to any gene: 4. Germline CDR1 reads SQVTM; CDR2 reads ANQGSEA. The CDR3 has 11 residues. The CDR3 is CSVAGGAEAFF. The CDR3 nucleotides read TGCAGCGTCGCAGGGGGGGCTGAAGCTTTCTTT.

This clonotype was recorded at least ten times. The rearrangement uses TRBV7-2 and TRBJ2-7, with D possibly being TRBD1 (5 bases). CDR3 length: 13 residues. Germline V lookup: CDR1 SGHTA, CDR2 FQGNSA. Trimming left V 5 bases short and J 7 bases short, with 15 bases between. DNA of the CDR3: TGTGCCAGCAGCCCCCCGTCTAGGGGAGAGCAGTACTTC. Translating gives CASSPPSRGEQYF.